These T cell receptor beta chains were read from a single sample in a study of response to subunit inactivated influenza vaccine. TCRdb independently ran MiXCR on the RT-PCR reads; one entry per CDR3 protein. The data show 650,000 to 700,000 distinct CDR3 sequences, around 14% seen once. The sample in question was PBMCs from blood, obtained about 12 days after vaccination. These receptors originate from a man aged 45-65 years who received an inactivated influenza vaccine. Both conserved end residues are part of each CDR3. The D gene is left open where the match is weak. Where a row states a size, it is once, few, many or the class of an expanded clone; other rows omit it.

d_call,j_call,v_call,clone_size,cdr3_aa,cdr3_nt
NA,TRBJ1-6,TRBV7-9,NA,CASSPGDGSPLHF,TGTGCCAGCAGCCCCGGGGACGGTTCACCCCTCCACTTT
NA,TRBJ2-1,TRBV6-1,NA,CASKELTSSYNEQFF,TGTGCCAGCAAGGAGTTGACTAGTTCCTACAATGAGCAGTTCTTC
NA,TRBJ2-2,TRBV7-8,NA,CASSLAQAGRYAGELFF,TGTGCCAGCAGCTTAGCGCAGGCGGGGCGGTACGCCGGGGAGCTGTTTTTT
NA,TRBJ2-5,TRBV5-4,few,CASSAPGQETQYF,TGTGCCAGCAGCGCACCAGGGCAAGAGACCCAGTACTTC
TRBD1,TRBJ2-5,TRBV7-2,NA,CASSVQGAAETQYF,TGTGCCAGCAGCGTCCAGGGGGCGGCAGAGACCCAGTACTTC
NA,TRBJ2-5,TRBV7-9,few,CASSLLSGETQYF,TGTGCCAGCAGCTTACTGAGCGGAGAGACCCAGTACTTC
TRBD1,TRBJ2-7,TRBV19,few,CASSNRDRGQYEQYF,TGTGCCAGTAGTAACCGGGACAGGGGGCAATACGAGCAGTACTTC
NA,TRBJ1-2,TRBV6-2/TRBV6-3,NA,CASSYSTRNYGYTF,TGTGCCAGCAGTTACTCGACAAGGAACTATGGCTACACCTTC
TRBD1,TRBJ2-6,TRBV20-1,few,CSAAVTGVKGANVLTF,TGCAGTGCGGCCGTGACAGGGGTGAAGGGGGCCAACGTCCTGACTTTC
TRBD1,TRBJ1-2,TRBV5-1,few,CASSLLTGRGYTF,TGCGCCAGCAGCTTGCTGACAGGGCGAGGCTACACCTTC
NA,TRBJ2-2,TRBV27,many,CASSRRDFGTFTGELFF,TGTGCCAGCAGCCGTAGAGACTTCGGGACCTTCACCGGGGAGCTGTTTTTT
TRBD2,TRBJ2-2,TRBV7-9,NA,CASRAPGLIDTGELFF,TGTGCCAGCAGAGCACCGGGACTAATCGACACCGGGGAGCTGTTTTTT
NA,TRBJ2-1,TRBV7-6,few,CASSLWGPEVYNEQFF,TGTGCCAGCAGCCTTTGGGGGCCAGAAGTCTACAATGAGCAGTTCTTC
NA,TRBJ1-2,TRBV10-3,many,CAISESTGQGSNFNYGYTF,TGTGCCATCAGTGAGTCTACGGGGCAGGGGTCGAACTTTAACTATGGCTACACCTTC
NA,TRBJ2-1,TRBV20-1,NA,CSARDLLANTYNEQFF,TGCAGTGCTAGAGATCTTTTAGCGAATACGTACAATGAGCAGTTCTTC
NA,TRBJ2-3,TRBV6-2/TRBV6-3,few,CASSWRRGTDTQYF,TGTGCCAGCAGTTGGCGTAGGGGCACAGATACGCAGTATTTT